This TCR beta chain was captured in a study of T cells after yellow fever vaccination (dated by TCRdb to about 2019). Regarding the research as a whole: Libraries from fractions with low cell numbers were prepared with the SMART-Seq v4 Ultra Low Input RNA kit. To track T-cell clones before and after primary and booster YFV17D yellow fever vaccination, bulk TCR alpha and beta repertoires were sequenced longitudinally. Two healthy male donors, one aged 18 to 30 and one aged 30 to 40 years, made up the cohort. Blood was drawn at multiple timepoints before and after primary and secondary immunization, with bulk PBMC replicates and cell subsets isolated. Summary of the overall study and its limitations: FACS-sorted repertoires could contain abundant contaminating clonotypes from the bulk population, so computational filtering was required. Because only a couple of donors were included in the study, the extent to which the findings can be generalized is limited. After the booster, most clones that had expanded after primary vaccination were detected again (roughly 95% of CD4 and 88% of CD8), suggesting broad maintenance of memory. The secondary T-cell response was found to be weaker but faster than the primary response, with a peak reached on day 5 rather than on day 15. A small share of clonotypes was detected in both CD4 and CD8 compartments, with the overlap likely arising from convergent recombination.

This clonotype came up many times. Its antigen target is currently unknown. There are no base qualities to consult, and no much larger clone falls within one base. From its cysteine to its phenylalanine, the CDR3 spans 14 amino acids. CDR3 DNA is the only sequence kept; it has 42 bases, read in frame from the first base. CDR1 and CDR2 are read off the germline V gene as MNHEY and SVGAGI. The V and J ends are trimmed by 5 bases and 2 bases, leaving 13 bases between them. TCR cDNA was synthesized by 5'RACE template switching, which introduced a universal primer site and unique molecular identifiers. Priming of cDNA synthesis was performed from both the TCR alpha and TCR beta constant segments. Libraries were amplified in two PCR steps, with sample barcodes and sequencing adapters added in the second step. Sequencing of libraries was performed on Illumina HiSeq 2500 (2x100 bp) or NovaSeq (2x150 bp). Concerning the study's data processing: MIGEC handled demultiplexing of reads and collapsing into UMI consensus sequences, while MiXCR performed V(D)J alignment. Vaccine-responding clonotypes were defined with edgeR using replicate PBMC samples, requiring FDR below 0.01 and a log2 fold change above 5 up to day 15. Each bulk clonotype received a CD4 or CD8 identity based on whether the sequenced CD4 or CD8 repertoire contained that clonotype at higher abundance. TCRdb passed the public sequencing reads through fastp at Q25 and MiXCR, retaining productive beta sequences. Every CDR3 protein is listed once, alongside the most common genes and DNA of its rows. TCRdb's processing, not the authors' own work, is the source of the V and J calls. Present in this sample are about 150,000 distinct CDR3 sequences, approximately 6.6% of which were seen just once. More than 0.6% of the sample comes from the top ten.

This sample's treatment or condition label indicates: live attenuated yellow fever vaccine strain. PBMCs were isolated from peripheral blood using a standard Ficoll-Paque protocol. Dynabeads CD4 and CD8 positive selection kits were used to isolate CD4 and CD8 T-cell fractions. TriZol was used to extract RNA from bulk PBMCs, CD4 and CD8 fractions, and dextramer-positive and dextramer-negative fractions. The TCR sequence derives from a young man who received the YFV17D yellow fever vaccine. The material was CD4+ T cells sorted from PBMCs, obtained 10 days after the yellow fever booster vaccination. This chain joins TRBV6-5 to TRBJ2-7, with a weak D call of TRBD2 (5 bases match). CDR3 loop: CASSRGGLTYEQYF. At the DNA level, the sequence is TGTGCCAGCAGTCGTGGAGGCCTAACCTACGAGCAGTACTTC.